The rows below give T cell receptor beta chains drawn from one sample of a study of technical replicates of blood from a handful of donors. Using immunoSEQ multiplex PCR, the repertoire was profiled, and TCRdb retains in-frame clones only, with some absent. The sample consists of about 66,000 clones, about 89% of them appearing once. The specimen was PBMCs. The receptors were sampled from a human donor in good health. Some clones in this sample may be carry-over from other donors' samples. Each CDR3 is given with its conserved first and last residue. D genes are given only for firm matches. Not every row has a clone size; where given, it reads once, few, many or a size class.

D | J | size | V | DNA | CDR3
. | TRBJ1-1 | . | TRBV5-6 | TGTGCCAGCAGTGAGGGAATGAACACTGAAGCTTTCTTT | CASSEGMNTEAFF
. | TRBJ2-3 | . | TRBV29-1 | TGCAGCGTTGCGTGGCGGTTTGATACGCAGTATTTT | CSVAWRFDTQYF
. | TRBJ1-5 | . | TRBV6-1 | TGTGCCAGCAGTGAGTTGAACAACCAACAGGGTCAGCCCCAGCATTTT | CASSELNNQQGQPQHF
. | TRBJ2-3 | . | TRBV7-9 | TGTGCCAGCAGCCGTACAGAAGATACGCAGTATTTT | CASSRTEDTQYF
. | TRBJ2-3 | . | TRBV2 | TGTGCCAGCAAGGACAGAGATTTCACAGATACGCAGTATTTT | CASKDRDFTDTQYF
. | TRBJ2-7 | once | TRBV14 | TGTGCCAGCAGCCGAGGCTACGAGCAGTACTTC | CASSRGYEQYF
. | TRBJ2-6 | . | TRBV19 | TGTGCCAGTAAGGACAGCTCTGGGGCCAACGTCCTGACTTTC | CASKDSSGANVLTF
. | TRBJ2-7 | . | TRBV6-1 | TGTGCCAGCCTCGACTGGGGGCGGTACTACGAGCAGTACTTC | CASLDWGRYYEQYF
. | TRBJ2-1 | . | TRBV5-1 | TGCGCCAGCAGCTCCGGGACAAATTACAATGAGCAGTTCTTC | CASSSGTNYNEQFF
. | TRBJ2-1 | . | TRBV29-1 | TGCAGCGCCGACAGTTACAATGAGCAGTTCTTC | CSADSYNEQFF
TRBD2 | TRBJ2-5 | . | TRBV4-3 | TGCGCCAGCAGCCGGCGGGGGGTCCAAGAGACCCAGTACTTC | CASSRRGVQETQYF
. | TRBJ1-5 | . | TRBV29-1 | TGCAGCGTTATCGACAGTGTCGGTCAGCCCCAGCATTTT | CSVIDSVGQPQHF
. | TRBJ1-5 | . | TRBV6-1 | TGTGCCAGCAGTGATTCATGGGACACCTTTTTGCATTTT | CASSDSWDTFLHF
TRBD2 | TRBJ2-2 | . | TRBV6-1 | TGTGCCAGCAGTGGAACCGCGGGTCCTAGCGGGACCACCGGGGAGCTGTTTTTT | CASSGTAGPSGTTGELFF
. | TRBJ2-7 | . | TRBV4-3 | TGCGCCAGCAGCCAAGTTGAGGGAGAACCCTACGAGCAGTACTTC | CASSQVEGEPYEQYF
. | TRBJ1-2 | . | TRBV7-2 | TGTGCCAGCAGTCGAAGGGAGGGTAACGACTATGGCTACACCTTC | CASSRREGNDYGYTF
. | TRBJ2-7 | . | TRBV4-1 | TGCGCCAGCAGCCAAGACTTAGGACAACCTAATGAGCAGTACTTC | CASSQDLGQPNEQYF
. | TRBJ1-1 | . | TRBV14 | TGTGCCAGCAGCCAAGATGTTGGGGGGTGGACTGAAGCTTTCTTT | CASSQDVGGWTEAFF
TRBD2 | TRBJ2-1 | . | TRBV4-3 | TGCGCCAGCAGCCCCCAATGGGGACTAGCGTCTTTCGGTGAGCAGTTCTTC | CASSPQWGLASFGEQFF
. | TRBJ2-7 | . | TRBV6-5 | TGTGCCAGCAGACTAGGGATGAACTACGAGCAGTACTTC | CASRLGMNYEQYF
. | TRBJ1-3 | . | TRBV7-2 | TGTGCCAGCAGTCGGACAGTTTCTTTCTCTGGAAACACCATATATTTT | CASSRTVSFSGNTIYF
. | TRBJ2-1 | . | TRBV19 | TGTGCCACTAAGAGGGCAGACTTCGAGCAGTTCTTC | CATKRADFEQFF
TRBD1 | TRBJ1-2 | . | TRBV7-9 | TGTGCCAGCAGTTATGTGTTGGGACAGGGACTCTATGGCTACACCTTC | CASSYVLGQGLYGYTF
. | TRBJ2-7 | . | TRBV6-5 | TGTGCCAGCAGTCGTGACCGGGCAGGGTACGAGCAGTACTTC | CASSRDRAGYEQYF
. | TRBJ1-5 | . | TRBV6-6 | TGTGCCAGCAGAGGGGTACGCAATCAGCCCCAGCATTTT | CASRGVRNQPQHF
. | TRBJ1-4 | . | TRBV21-1 | TGTGCCAGCAGCAAAGAAGGGAGGGGTGAAAAACTGTTTTTT | CASSKEGRGEKLFF
. | TRBJ2-7 | . | TRBV7-9 | TGTGCCAGCAGCTTACAGGGTCCCGAGCAGTACTTC | CASSLQGPEQYF
. | TRBJ1-5 | . | TRBV6-5 | TGTGCCAGCAGTTACTCTGGCGGGCCCACGGAACCCCAGCATTTT | CASSYSGGPTEPQHF
TRBD2 | TRBJ2-1 | . | TRBV4-3 | TGCGCCAGCAGCCAGTTGGGACTAGCGCACTCCTACAATGAGCAGTTCTTC | CASSQLGLAHSYNEQFF
. | TRBJ1-1 | . | TRBV18 | TGTGCCAGCTCACCGGGCCTAAACACTGAAGCTTTCTTT | CASSPGLNTEAFF
. | TRBJ1-2 | few | TRBV6-6 | TGTGCCAGCAGCCGTGGTGGAGGGGCCGTTACCCATGGCTACACCTTC | CASSRGGGAVTHGYTF
TRBD1 | TRBJ2-7 | . | TRBV25-1 | TGTGCCAGCAGATCAGAACAGGGGGCCTACGAGCAGTACTTC | CASRSEQGAYEQYF
TRBD2 | TRBJ2-3 | . | TRBV6-1 | TGTGCCAGCAGTGAAGAGGCGGGAGGGCGGGATACGCAGTATTTT | CASSEEAGGRDTQYF
TRBD1 | TRBJ1-1 | . | TRBV19 | TGTGCCAGTAGTATGAGGATGGGGACAGGGGCTCGGTGGACTGAAGCTTTCTTT | CASSMRMGTGARWTEAFF
TRBD1 | TRBJ2-5 | . | TRBV7-9 | TGTGCCAGCAGCATGGGAGGGTCCCGGGACAGGGGGGCAAGAGAGACCCAGTACTTC | CASSMGGSRDRGARETQYF
. | TRBJ2-7 | . | TRBV30 | TGTGCCTGGAGTGAGGGAGGACCCTACGAGCAGTACTTC | CAWSEGGPYEQYF
TRBD1 | TRBJ1-1 | . | TRBV19 | TGTGCCAGTAGTACTCGGAGACAGGGGGCTGTCACTGAAGCTTTCTTT | CASSTRRQGAVTEAFF
TRBD1 | TRBJ1-2 | . | TRBV29-1 | TGCAGCGTTGTACAGGGGCTGGGCTATGGCTACACCTTC | CSVVQGLGYGYTF
TRBD1 | TRBJ1-2 | . | TRBV9 | TGTGCCAGCAGCTTCCGGGACAGGGTGAATGATGGCTACACCTTC | CASSFRDRVNDGYTF
TRBD1 | TRBJ2-1 | . | TRBV27 | TGTGCCAGCAGTTTATCGCAGGGACAGGGGCGGGGTGGACGGGAGCAGTTCTTC | CASSLSQGQGRGGREQFF
TRBD2 | TRBJ2-1 | . | TRBV7-7 | TGTGCCAGCAGCTTAGATAGCGGGAGGGCCCACAATGAGCAGTTCTTC | CASSLDSGRAHNEQFF
TRBD1 | TRBJ1-2 | . | TRBV4-3 | TGCGCCAGCAGCCCAGACAGGGTTTACTATGGCTACACCTTC | CASSPDRVYYGYTF
TRBD2 | TRBJ2-7 | . | TRBV11-2 | TGTGCCAGCAGCTTAGTCCCTTCAGTTAGCGGGAGTCTTTACGAGCAGTACTTC | CASSLVPSVSGSLYEQYF
. | TRBJ2-1 | once | TRBV10-3 | TGTGCCATCATGAGGCCGGGGGAGAGGGGTAATGAGCAGTTCTTC | CAIMRPGERGNEQFF
. | TRBJ1-2 | few | TRBV27 | TGTGCCAGCAGTTTAAGGCAGGGGTATGGCTACACCTTC | CASSLRQGYGYTF
. | TRBJ2-1 | . | TRBV30 | TGTGCCTGGAACGGTCCGAGGAGGAGCGATGAGCAGTTCTTC | CAWNGPRRSDEQFF
TRBD1 | TRBJ2-3 | . | TRBV29-1 | TGCAGCGTCCGACAGGGGAACGCAGATACGCAGTATTTT | CSVRQGNADTQYF
TRBD2 | TRBJ2-1 | once | TRBV7-9 | TGTGCCAGCAGCTTAGGTGATAGCGGGGGGGCTAATGAGCAGTTCTTC | CASSLGDSGGANEQFF
. | TRBJ2-1 | . | TRBV5-4 | TGTGCCAGCAGCTCATCTCCAGGTCCTAATGAGCAGTTCTTC | CASSSSPGPNEQFF
TRBD1 | TRBJ1-4 | . | TRBV30 | TGTGCCTGGCAGGGGGCGACTAATGAAAAACTGTTTTTT | CAWQGATNEKLFF
. | TRBJ1-1 | . | TRBV5-4 | TGTGCCAGCAGCGTTTCGGGGGGGTCTCCTGAAGCTTTCTTT | CASSVSGGSPEAFF
. | TRBJ2-7 | . | TRBV27 | TGTGCCAGCAGTTTACGGGGGGCATACGAGCAGTACTTC | CASSLRGAYEQYF
. | TRBJ2-6 | . | TRBV7-9 | TGTGCCAGCCAGCAGGCAGGGGCCAACGTCCTGACTTTC | CASQQAGANVLTF
TRBD2 | TRBJ2-5 | . | TRBV6-5 | TGTGCCAGCAGTCCCGGACTAGAGACGGAGACCCAGTACTTC | CASSPGLETETQYF
. | TRBJ2-7 | . | TRBV4-3 | TGCGCCAGCAGCTCGGACTCAGGTCTGGCCGCGCGCTCCTACGAGCAGTACTTC | CASSSDSGLAARSYEQYF
. | TRBJ1-2 | once | TRBV19 | TGTGCCAGTAGAGAGTACGGGGGTGAGGACTATGGCTACACCTTC | CASREYGGEDYGYTF
. | TRBJ1-6 | . | TRBV7-2 | TGTGCCAGCAGCCTCGTCGTTAATTCACCCCTCCACTTT | CASSLVVNSPLHF
. | TRBJ2-1 | . | TRBV2 | TGTGCCAGCAGTGAAATGGGGCTAGTGATCGATGAGCAGTTCTTC | CASSEMGLVIDEQFF
. | TRBJ2-3 | . | TRBV2 | TGTGCCAGCAGTGACCTGCCAGGGAACCCCACAGATACGCAGTATTTT | CASSDLPGNPTDTQYF